These 29 T cell receptor beta chains were all obtained from the same sample, sequenced in a study of neoadjuvant anti-PD-1 for oral cavity cancer. The data were produced by immunoSEQ multiplex PCR, yet TCRdb's version contains in-frame clones alone and is incomplete. The sample includes around 9,700 clones, around 52% of them seen just once. The input for sequencing was tumor tissue, taken before nivolumab (anti-PD-1) treatment. The receptors derive from a person aged 35 to 85 with oral cavity squamous cell carcinoma.

The V gene is TRBV10-3, the J gene TRBJ2-6; D is undetermined. The germline V and J ends were trimmed by 0 bases and 1 base, with 7 bases remaining between them. The CDR3 consists of 16 residues. Per the germline V gene, CDR1 is ENHRY and CDR2 is SYGVKD. This CDR3 is CAISESALSGANVLTF. CDR3 DNA sequence: TGTGCCATCAGTGAGTCAGCGCTTTCTGGGGCCAACGTCCTGACTTTC.

This clone was recorded only once. This sequence joins TRBV11-2 and TRBJ2-3; the D call may be TRBD1 or TRBD2 (5 bases each). V lost 5 bases to trimming and J lost 3 bases, with 15 bases between them. Germline CDR1 reads SGHAT; CDR2 reads FQNNGV. The CDR3 totals 15 residues. The CDR3 nucleotides read TGTGCCAGCAGCCGGGGCGTGGGAATAACAGATACGCAGTATTTT. It is translated as CASSRGVGITDTQYF.

The V gene is TRBV2, the J gene TRBJ2-1, with 12 bases aligning to TRBD2. The CDR3 has 15 amino acids. The V gene end was trimmed by 8 bases and the J gene end by 4 bases; junction bases not matched to a gene: 6. The germline V gene encodes CDR1 SNHLY and CDR2 FYNNEI. CDR3 coding DNA: TGTGCCAGCGACCTAGCGGGGGGGCAATACAATGAGCAGTTCTTC. Its translation: CASDLAGGQYNEQFF.

The rearrangement joins TRBV25-1 to TRBJ1-2, with unresolved D. The germline V gene has CDR1 MGHDK and CDR2 SYGVNS. Trimming pared 3 bases from V and 5 bases from J, leaving 13 bases between. There are 14 residues in the CDR3. Written as DNA, the CDR3 is TGTGCCAGCAGTGATGCGGCGGAACTTTATGGCTACACCTTC. Protein: CASSDAAELYGYTF.

The chain joins TRBV19 to TRBJ1-3; tentative D call: TRBD1 (6 bases). The V gene lost 3 bases and the J gene lost 7 bases, with 22 bases spanning the gap. The CDR3 extends over 17 amino acids. CDR1 and CDR2 (germline): LNHDA, SQIVND (reference sequence). Here the CDR3 reads CASSMGAAVRTSNTIYF. DNA for the CDR3: TGTGCCAGTAGTATGGGGGCAGCTGTAAGGACGTCGAACACCATATATTTT.

J is TRBJ1-1 and V is TRBV23-1; tentatively, D is TRBD1 (5 bases). TRBV23-1 is filed as an ORF, its function uncertain. The ends were cut back, 4 bases at V and 4 bases at J, with 16 bases in the middle. The length of the CDR3 is 15 residues. CDR3: CASSRTGPWATEAFF. The CDR3 DNA follows: TGCGCCAGCAGTCGAACGGGACCCTGGGCCACTGAAGCTTTCTTT.

This clone was counted only a few times. The rearrangement joins TRBV28 to TRBJ2-7, with 8 bases matching TRBD1. V shed 7 bases, J shed 4 bases, and the junction held 9 bases outside the gene matches. The CDR3 covers 14 residues. Germline values: CDR1 MDHEN, CDR2 SYDVKM. The CDR3 nucleotides read TGTGCCAGCAAGAGACAGGGGAGAGGGTACGAGCAGTACTTC. This sequence encodes CASKRQGRGYEQYF. Using reference TRBV28 and TRBJ2-7 for the parts outside the CDR3, the full variable domain is DVKVTQSSRYLVKRTGEKVFLECVQDMDHENMFWYRQDPGLGLRLIYFSYDVKMKEKGDIPEGYSVSREKKERFSLILESASTNQTSMYLCASKRQGRGYEQYFGPGTRLTVT.

The rearrangement links TRBV7-2 to TRBJ2-7; TRBD1 aligns across 7 bases. Germline assignment: CDR1 SGHTA and CDR2 FQGNSA. J lost 3 bases, V lost 2 bases, and 1 base had no gene match. The CDR3 extends over 13 amino acids. The CDR3 sequence is CASSLRQGYEQYF. CDR3 bases: TGTGCCAGCAGCTTACGACAGGGCTACGAGCAGTACTTC.

The chain joins TRBV4-1 to TRBJ1-1; D may be TRBD1 (6 bases). Germline-derived CDR1 and CDR2 are MGHRA and YSYEKL. The CDR3 contains 19 residues. Trimming stripped 0 bases from V and 1 base from J, with 21 bases between. The CDR3 spells CASSQEIVSRDTWNTEAFF. The CDR3 DNA reads as TGCGCCAGCAGCCAAGAGATCGTTTCCCGGGACACCTGGAACACTGAAGCTTTCTTT.

In its sample, this clone was seen a few times. V and J are TRBV5-5 and TRBJ1-4; 8 bases match TRBD1. With V trimmed by 3 bases and J by 5 bases, 3 bases remained unmatched. The length of the CDR3 is 14 residues. Germline assignment: CDR1 SGHKS and CDR2 YYEKEE (reference sequence). The CDR3 here is CASSSTGVNEKLFF. The DNA of the CDR3 is TGTGCCAGCAGCTCGACAGGGGTAAATGAAAAACTGTTTTTT. Complete variable domain (other parts from reference TRBV5-5 and TRBJ1-4): DAGVTQSPTHLIKTRGQQVTLRCSPISGHKSVSWYQQVLGQGPQFIFQYYEKEERGRGNFPDRFSARQFPNYSSELNVNALLLGDSALYLCASSSTGVNEKLFFGSGTQLSVL.

This sequence joins TRBV27 and TRBJ1-1; a weak D match, TRBD1 (5 bases). Germline CDR1 reads MNHEY; CDR2 reads SMNVEV (reference sequence). Trimming left V 5 bases short and J 4 bases short, with 11 bases between. This CDR3 has 13 amino acids. Here the CDR3 reads CASSARGSTEAFF. The CDR3 DNA sequence: TGTGCCAGCAGTGCACGGGGGAGCACTGAAGCTTTCTTT.

This clone occurred a few times. The rearrangement joins TRBV2 to TRBJ2-7; TRBD2 is a possible D gene (5 bases). Germline CDR1 and CDR2: SNHLY and FYNNEI. The CDR3 is made up of 12 amino acids. V dropped 3 bases and J dropped 3 bases, with 6 bases sitting between them. CDR3 region: CASSDTSYEQYF. The CDR3 DNA sequence: TGTGCCAGCAGTGATACTAGCTACGAGCAGTACTTC.

In its sample, this clone was seen a few times. The gene calls are TRBV6-1 and TRBJ1-5, with 8 bases lining up with TRBD1. This CDR3 region has 15 residues. Germline V lookup: CDR1 MNHNS, CDR2 SASEGT. V shed 7 bases, J shed 4 bases, and the junction held 9 bases outside the gene matches. The CDR3 sequence: CASTQTGAANQPQHF. The CDR3 region has the DNA TGTGCCAGCACCCAGACAGGGGCCGCGAATCAGCCCCAGCATTTT.

The chain is built from TRBV6-6 and TRBJ2-7; unclear D gene. CDR3 length equals 14 residues. Trimming shortened V by 4 bases and J by 0 bases, and 10 bases separated the two germline ends. Germline V CDR1 and CDR2: MNHNY, SVGAGI (reference sequence). The CDR3 DNA sequence: TGTGCCAGCAGTTCGACACAGAGCTCCTACGAGCAGTACTTC. Translating gives CASSSTQSSYEQYF.

This clone was seen a single time. The chain uses TRBV29-1 and TRBJ1-1, with 10 bases identical to TRBD1. CDR1 and CDR2 (germline): SQVTM, ANQGSEA. The ends lost 3 bases at V and 1 base at J; junction bases unmatched: 2. CDR3 length: 14 amino acids. The CDR3 bases are TGCAGCGTTGATGACAGGGGGCCGAACACTGAAGCTTTCTTT. Its protein is CSVDDRGPNTEAFF.

The chain is built from TRBV7-7 and TRBJ2-2, with D perhaps TRBD1 (7 bases). V lost 5 bases to trimming and J lost 4 bases, with 14 bases between them. The CDR3 is 15 residues long. The germline CDR1 and CDR2 sequences are SSHAT and FNYEAQ (reference sequence). The CDR3 here is CASSAGQRRTGELFF. CDR3 DNA sequence: TGTGCCAGCAGCGCGGGACAGAGGCGCACCGGGGAGCTGTTTTTT.

The rearrangement joins TRBV27 to TRBJ2-7; the D is unclear. Trimming shortened V by 4 bases and J by 0 bases, and 7 bases separated the two germline ends. CDR3 length: 13 residues. Germline loops: CDR1 MNHEY, CDR2 SMNVEV (reference sequence). CDR3: CASSSPTSYEQYF. The CDR3 DNA reads TGTGCCAGCAGTTCTCCAACCTCCTACGAGCAGTACTTC.

This clone was counted between two and nine times. CDR3 nucleotides: TGTGCCAGCAGTGAAAGCAACAGGCCAACGTACACCTTC. Protein product: CASSESNRPTYTF. The chain has TRBV6-1 and TRBJ1-2, with D possibly TRBD1 on 5 matching bases. Germline CDR1 reads MNHNS; CDR2 reads SASEGT. This CDR3 has 13 amino acids. The V end was cut by 2 bases, the J end by 11 bases, with 15 bases between.

In its sample, this clone ranks as medium-sized (0.01 to 0.1%). The rearrangement uses TRBV28 and TRBJ1-2; D remains unclear. Germline V lookup: CDR1 MDHEN, CDR2 SYDVKM. CDR3 size: 15 residues. The V end lost 4 bases, the J end lost 14 bases, and 26 bases lay between the germline ends. The DNA for the CDR3 is TGTGCCAGCAGTTCGACCCCGGACCGTTCCGGAGTGTTTACCTTC. This sequence encodes CASSSTPDRSGVFTF.

This clone qualifies as medium-sized. The CDR3 here is CASSFGPIYGYTF. The CDR3 DNA sequence: TGTGCCAGCAGCTTTGGCCCGATATATGGCTACACCTTC. The chain has TRBV14 and TRBJ1-2; the D is unclear. From germline, CDR1 is SGHDN and CDR2 FVKESK. The CDR3 is made up of 13 amino acids. Trimming cost V 5 bases and J 5 bases, with 12 bases left between them.

This chain uses TRBV5-4 with TRBJ2-3; 9 bases map to TRBD2. V was pared by 1 base and J by 4 bases, with 1 base of the junction left unmatched. Germline values: CDR1 SGHNT, CDR2 YYREEE (reference sequence). The CDR3 has 14 residues. The CDR3 loop reads CASSLRTSADTQYF. CDR3 in DNA: TGTGCCAGCAGCTTGAGGACTAGCGCAGATACGCAGTATTTT.

The CDR3 DNA sequence: TGTGCCAGCAGTCCCGGGACAGGGGTCTACGAGCAGTACTTC. Its translation: CASSPGTGVYEQYF. The chain employs TRBV7-2 and TRBJ2-7; 10 bases are a match to TRBD1. Losses at the gene ends were 6 bases for V and 3 bases for J; bases not matched to a gene: 5. The CDR3 loop spans 14 amino acids. Germline lookup yields CDR1 SGHTA and CDR2 FQGNSA.

The count of this clone is one. The chain has TRBV30 and TRBJ2-4, with TRBD1 matching 10 bases. V shed 3 bases, J shed 16 bases, and the junction held 9 bases outside the gene matches. The CDR3 runs to 12 residues. Germline V gene data show CDR1 as GTSNPN and CDR2 as SVGIG (reference sequence). The CDR3: CAWRPDRGFLYF. The DNA of the CDR3 is TGTGCCTGGAGACCGGACAGGGGGTTTCTATACTTC.

The chain carries TRBV11-2 and TRBJ2-7; weak D call: TRBD2 (5 bases). Trimming removed 1 base from V and 6 bases from J, with 7 bases in between. Germline lookup yields CDR1 SGHAT and CDR2 FQNNGV. The CDR3 is 12 amino acids. CDR3 coding DNA: TGTGCCAGCAGCTTAGTGGGAGCCGAGCAGTACTTC. Its translation: CASSLVGAEQYF.

V is TRBV6-4 and J is TRBJ2-1, with a weak D call TRBD1 (5 bases). Between the trimmed V and J ends, which lost 5 bases and 6 bases, there was a span of 17 bases. Germline-derived CDR1 and CDR2 are MRHNA and SNTAGT. CDR3 length: 15 amino acids. In nucleotides, the CDR3 is TGTGCCAGCAGTCATAGGGGTACGTCCGGCAATGAGCAGTTCTTC. Amino acid sequence: CASSHRGTSGNEQFF.

This clone was seen more than once but under ten times. V usage is TRBV11-2 and J usage is TRBJ1-1, with D tentatively TRBD1 (5 bases). The CDR3 covers 14 residues. V dropped 0 bases and J dropped 1 base, with 6 bases sitting between them. CDR1 SGHAT and CDR2 FQNNGV come from the germline V gene. CDR3 coding DNA: TGTGCCAGCAGCTTAGACGACAGGAACACTGAAGCTTTCTTT. Translation: CASSLDDRNTEAFF.

In this sample, this clone turned up a few times. The gene calls are TRBV7-9 and TRBJ1-1; perhaps TRBD1 as D (5 bases). Germline CDR1 and CDR2: SEHNR and FQNEAQ (reference sequence). The ends were cut back, 7 bases at V and 0 bases at J, with 21 bases in the middle. The CDR3 consists of 17 residues. The CDR3: CASTSDIYQGMNTEAFF. Here the CDR3 DNA reads TGTGCCAGCACCTCAGATATTTATCAGGGCATGAACACTGAAGCTTTCTTT.

This chain uses TRBV19 with TRBJ1-2; a weak D match, TRBD1 (6 bases). The CDR3 loop spans 12 amino acids. Germline V gives CDR1 LNHDA, CDR2 SQIVND (reference sequence). The ends were cut back, 8 bases at V and 5 bases at J, with 12 bases in the middle. This chain's CDR3 is CASFRGLYGYTF. The CDR3 nucleotides read TGTGCCAGTTTCCGGGGGCTTTATGGCTACACCTTC.

The genes are TRBV4-3 and TRBJ2-1; D unresolved. V lost 0 bases and J 4 bases, leaving 10 bases between the germline ends. The germline gives CDR1 LGHNA, CDR2 YSLEER. This CDR3 comprises 15 residues. CDR3 sequence (DNA): TGCGCCAGCAGCCAAGATGGTGTCAGGTACAATGAGCAGTTCTTC. Protein product: CASSQDGVRYNEQFF.